This T cell receptor beta chain came from a study of Tregs in tolerant kidney transplant recipients. Study-level findings and limits: Expanding Tregs on activated donor B cells appeared to best identify donor-specific TCRbeta clones. Validation in larger populations is needed because few patients were studied.

Germline CDR1 is KGHSY and CDR2 is FQNENV. The CDR3 totals 16 residues. Trimming removed 0 bases from V and 0 bases from J, with 8 bases in between. Assay used: immunoSEQ multiplex PCR; TCRdb lists only in-frame clones, some missing. The sample lists 4,200 or so clones, over 50% seen once, with about 3.9% in the top ten. This clone has just a few counts. Its cognate antigen is unknown. The receptor was isolated from a human donor in good health. The rearrangement uses TRBV16 and TRBJ1-4; unclear D gene. The source material was CD8+ T cells from blood cultured with allogeneic cells. Here the CDR3 reads CASSQSSGTTNEKLFF. CDR3 nucleotides: TGTGCCAGCAGCCAATCGAGCGGGACAACTAATGAAAAACTGTTTTTT.